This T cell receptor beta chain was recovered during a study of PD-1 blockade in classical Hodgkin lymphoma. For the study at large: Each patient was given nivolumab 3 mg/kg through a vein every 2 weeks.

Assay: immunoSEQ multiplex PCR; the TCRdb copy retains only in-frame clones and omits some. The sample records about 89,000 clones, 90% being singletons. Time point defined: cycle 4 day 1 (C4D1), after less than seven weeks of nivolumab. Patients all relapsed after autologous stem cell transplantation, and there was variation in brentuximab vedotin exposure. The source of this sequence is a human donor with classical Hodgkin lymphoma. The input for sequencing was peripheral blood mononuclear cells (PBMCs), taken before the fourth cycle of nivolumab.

The CDR3 coding sequence is TGTGCCAGCAGGCTAGCGGGGGGCGTCCCCTACGAGCAGTACTTC. Translation: CASRLAGGVPYEQYF. The V gene is TRBV28, the J gene TRBJ2-7, with 11 bases lining up with TRBD2. The junction had 6 bases not matched to a gene; V was cut back by 6 bases and J by 2 bases. Germline lookup yields CDR1 MDHEN and CDR2 SYDVKM. This CDR3 is 15 amino acids long.